This entry features one T cell receptor (beta chain) sequence. No antigen is known for it. Populations obtained by sorting all exceeded 95% purity. The germline gives CDR1 SGHTS, CDR2 YDEGEE. The V end was cut by 1 base, the J end by 0 bases, with 14 bases between. CDR3 length equals 17 residues. The data stem from a study of beta chain features in type 1 diabetes. Overall study context: Sorted cells, more than 95,000,000 in number, were examined across all samples.

Findings and caveats of the study: Because the template was cDNA, high-expressing cells might be over-represented. In all four CD4+ subsets, TCRB CDR3 length was significantly, moderately reduced in type 1 diabetes.

Sequencing targeted expressed TCRB transcripts, as all isolated RNA had been reverse transcribed. Sequencing used immunoSEQ multiplex PCR; TCRdb keeps in-frame clones, though not all of them. The table has some 350,000 clones, roughly 14% seen once. Material for sequencing was naive CD4+ T cells from blood. This receptor was obtained from a woman aged 18-29 years with type 1 diabetes. The chain combines TRBV5-8 with TRBJ1-5; tentative D call: TRBD1 (5 bases). CDR3 in amino acids: CASSLRRGGNSNQPQHF. CDR3 DNA sequence: TGTGCCAGCAGCTTGAGGAGGGGAGGAAATAGCAATCAGCCCCAGCATTTT.